This T cell receptor beta chain was observed in a study of T cell clonotyping in hematopoietic cell transplantation. Sequencing used immunoSEQ multiplex PCR; TCRdb keeps in-frame clones, though not all of them. The sample yields around 11,000 clones, approximately 89% seen once. Germline values: CDR1 SQVTM, CDR2 ANQGSEA. V lost 7 bases and J 1 base, leaving 4 bases between the germline ends. CDR3 length equals 11 residues. The receptor was derived from a female patient in her 60s who had an allogeneic stem cell transplant from an unrelated donor, so the T cells may come from the graft donor. Some clones in this sample may be carry-over from other donors' samples. V is TRBV29-1 and J is TRBJ2-2; no firm D call. Sequences were derived from PBMCs, sampled 100 days after allogeneic stem cell transplant. The CDR3 loop reads CSGRNTGELFF. The CDR3 coding sequence is TGCAGCGGCAGGAACACCGGGGAGCTGTTTTTT.